This TCR beta chain was identified during a study of shared clonotypes between healthy human individuals. Genomic DNA of each subset was evenly split across several immunoSEQ plates. Unsorted PBMC contributed roughly 300 ng DNA, some 29,000 T cell genomes, to each replicate PCR. Method: immunoSEQ multiplex PCR; TCRdb's copy keeps in-frame clones and lacks some. The table includes nearly 500,000 clones, over 65% detected once. Healthy adults negative for HIV, lacking recent acute infections or vaccinations, served as donors. In the case of this clone: Its antigen is undetermined.

Study observations and caveats: Clonotype sharing levels among donors were expected to vary with sequencing depth.

CDR3 length: 14 residues. Germline V gives CDR1 LNHNV, CDR2 YYDKDF (reference sequence). The germline V and J ends were trimmed by 3 bases and 6 bases, with 12 bases remaining between them. The rearrangement links TRBV15 to TRBJ2-1; D gene ambiguous. The source is a woman in her thirties or forties in good health. Some clones in this sample may be carry-over from other donors' samples. The sequenced sample consisted of PBMCs. CDR3 bases: TGTGCCACCAGCAGGCGCCTCGTGGGCAATGAGCAGTTCTTC. It codes for CATSRRLVGNEQFF. The full variable domain, rest sourced from reference TRBV15 and TRBJ2-1, is DAMVIQNPRYQVTQFGKPVTLSCSQTLNHNVMYWYQQKSSQAPKLLFHYYDKDFNNEADTPDNFQSRRPNTSFCFLDIRSPGLGDTAMYLCATSRRLVGNEQFFGPGTRLTVL.